These T cell receptor beta chains were read from a single sample in a study of blood T cell repertoires in COVID-19. Assay: immunoSEQ multiplex PCR; the TCRdb copy retains only in-frame clones and omits some. The sample lists 170,000 or so clones; 84% were seen once. The sequencing sample was made of peripheral blood. The receptors come from a man between 18 and 29 years old with active or convalescent COVID-19. Both conserved end residues are part of each CDR3. A D gene is named only where the DNA matches it firmly. Clone sizes are given selectively: once, few, many, or a class where the clone is expanded.

len: 15
d_gene: -
v_gene: TRBV7-6
abundance: -
j_gene: TRBJ1-5
CDR3nt: TGTGCCAGCAGCTTAGGGGGGGGGAGCAATCAGCCCCAGCATTTT
CDR3aa: CASSLGGGSNQPQHF

len: 17
d_gene: TRBD2
v_gene: TRBV11-2
abundance: -
j_gene: TRBJ2-2
CDR3nt: TGTGCCAGCAGCCCAAGGACTAGCCGCACGAACACCGGGGAGCTGTTTTTT
CDR3aa: CASSPRTSRTNTGELFF

len: 12
d_gene: -
v_gene: TRBV12-3/TRBV12-4
abundance: few
j_gene: TRBJ2-7
CDR3nt: TGTGCCAGCAGTTTGTTAGACTACGAGCAGTACTTC
CDR3aa: CASSLLDYEQYF

len: 15
d_gene: -
v_gene: TRBV6-5
abundance: -
j_gene: TRBJ2-1
CDR3nt: TGTGCCAGCAGTTTCTCCGGGACTGCCTACAATGAGCAGTTCTTC
CDR3aa: CASSFSGTAYNEQFF

len: 15
d_gene: -
v_gene: TRBV5-1
abundance: -
j_gene: TRBJ1-4
CDR3nt: TGCGCCAGCAGCTTGGTCGGGAGGGATAATGAAAAACTGTTTTTT
CDR3aa: CASSLVGRDNEKLFF

len: 13
d_gene: -
v_gene: TRBV10-3
abundance: -
j_gene: TRBJ1-5
CDR3nt: TGTGCCATCAGTGATACAGCTGGCCAGCCCCAGCATTTT
CDR3aa: CAISDTAGQPQHF

len: 12
d_gene: TRBD1
v_gene: TRBV28
abundance: -
j_gene: TRBJ1-4
CDR3nt: TGTGCCAGCTGGGACAGGGGTGAAAAACTGTTTTTT
CDR3aa: CASWDRGEKLFF

len: 16
d_gene: -
v_gene: TRBV4-3
abundance: many
j_gene: TRBJ2-1
CDR3nt: TGCGCCAGCAGCCAGCCCGAGAAATCCTCCTACAATGAGCAGTTCTTC
CDR3aa: CASSQPEKSSYNEQFF

len: 14
d_gene: -
v_gene: TRBV7-3
abundance: -
j_gene: TRBJ2-3
CDR3nt: TGTGCCAGCAGCTCCATGGCTAGCACAGATACGCAGTATTTT
CDR3aa: CASSSMASTDTQYF

len: 16
d_gene: -
v_gene: TRBV6-5
abundance: -
j_gene: TRBJ2-6
CDR3nt: TGTGCCAGCAGTTTGGGGAGTGGCACTGGGGCCAACGTCCTGACTTTC
CDR3aa: CASSLGSGTGANVLTF

len: 13
d_gene: -
v_gene: TRBV6-5
abundance: -
j_gene: TRBJ2-7
CDR3nt: TGTGCCAGTCGCCCCGGGACTCTCTACGAGCAGTACTTC
CDR3aa: CASRPGTLYEQYF

len: 16
d_gene: TRBD1
v_gene: TRBV5-1
abundance: -
j_gene: TRBJ2-3
CDR3nt: TGCGCCAGCAAGATTACCTCAGGGGGAAAGGCAGATACGCAGTATTTT
CDR3aa: CASKITSGGKADTQYF

len: 16
d_gene: -
v_gene: TRBV28
abundance: -
j_gene: TRBJ1-4
CDR3nt: TGTGCCAGCAGTTTGGGGGGGGGTACAGCTAATGAAAAACTGTTTTTT
CDR3aa: CASSLGGGTANEKLFF

len: 13
d_gene: -
v_gene: TRBV6-5
abundance: -
j_gene: TRBJ1-1
CDR3nt: TGTGCCAGCAGTTTGGGAGAGAACACTGAAGCTTTCTTT
CDR3aa: CASSLGENTEAFF

len: 14
d_gene: TRBD2
v_gene: TRBV6-5
abundance: -
j_gene: TRBJ2-3
CDR3nt: TGTGCCAGCAGTTACTGGACTAGCCTAGATACGCAGTATTTT
CDR3aa: CASSYWTSLDTQYF

len: 15
d_gene: TRBD2
v_gene: TRBV28
abundance: -
j_gene: TRBJ2-5
CDR3nt: TGTGCCAGCAGTTTCTTTCCTAGCGGGAGCGAGACCCAGTACTTC
CDR3aa: CASSFFPSGSETQYF

len: 15
d_gene: -
v_gene: TRBV9
abundance: -
j_gene: TRBJ1-3
CDR3nt: TGTGCCAGCAGCGTAGACGGTAGCTCTGGAAACACCATATATTTT
CDR3aa: CASSVDGSSGNTIYF

len: 13
d_gene: -
v_gene: TRBV10-1
abundance: -
j_gene: TRBJ2-3
CDR3nt: TGCGCCAGCAGTGAGTCTTCGGCAGATACGCAGTATTTT
CDR3aa: CASSESSADTQYF

len: 14
d_gene: -
v_gene: TRBV11-2
abundance: few
j_gene: TRBJ1-5
CDR3nt: TGTGCCAGCAGCTGGGGCCGCGGCAATCAGCCCCAGCATTTT
CDR3aa: CASSWGRGNQPQHF

len: 16
d_gene: -
v_gene: TRBV7-2
abundance: -
j_gene: TRBJ2-2
CDR3nt: TGTGCCAGCACCCTAAGGCGGCCCGCGAACACCGGGGAGCTGTTTTTT
CDR3aa: CASTLRRPANTGELFF

len: 13
d_gene: -
v_gene: TRBV19
abundance: once
j_gene: TRBJ2-7
CDR3nt: TGTGCCAGTAGTTCCACAGGGCTCTACGAGCAGTACTTC
CDR3aa: CASSSTGLYEQYF

len: 17
d_gene: TRBD1
v_gene: TRBV28
abundance: -
j_gene: TRBJ1-4
CDR3nt: TGTGCCAGCAGTTCCCGGACAGGGGATCGGGGTAGGGAAAAACTGTTTTTT
CDR3aa: CASSSRTGDRGREKLFF

len: 14
d_gene: -
v_gene: TRBV6-6
abundance: few
j_gene: TRBJ1-1
CDR3nt: TGTGCCAGCAGCCTTACGGGGGAAAGCACTGAAGCTTTCTTT
CDR3aa: CASSLTGESTEAFF

len: 12
d_gene: -
v_gene: TRBV10-3
abundance: -
j_gene: TRBJ2-7
CDR3nt: TGTGCCATCAGTGACAGGGCCTACGAGCAGTACTTC
CDR3aa: CAISDRAYEQYF

len: 13
d_gene: -
v_gene: TRBV27
abundance: -
j_gene: TRBJ2-1
CDR3nt: TGTGCCAGCAGTTTTCGGGCCTACAATGAGCAGTTCTTC
CDR3aa: CASSFRAYNEQFF

len: 14
d_gene: TRBD1
v_gene: TRBV6-6
abundance: -
j_gene: TRBJ2-5
CDR3nt: TGTGCCAGCAGGGCAGACAGGGCCCAAGAGACCCAGTACTTC
CDR3aa: CASRADRAQETQYF

len: 16
d_gene: TRBD2
v_gene: TRBV11-2
abundance: -
j_gene: TRBJ2-1
CDR3nt: TGTGCCAGCAGCCTCCGGGGTCTAGCGGGAGGGCTTGAGCAGTTCTTC
CDR3aa: CASSLRGLAGGLEQFF

len: 16
d_gene: TRBD1
v_gene: TRBV28
abundance: -
j_gene: TRBJ1-4
CDR3nt: TGTGCCAGCAGTTTCCGTAACGAACAGGGGCCTGAAAAACTGTTTTTT
CDR3aa: CASSFRNEQGPEKLFF

len: 15
d_gene: -
v_gene: TRBV6-1
abundance: -
j_gene: TRBJ1-1
CDR3nt: TGTGCCAGCAGTGAATACAGCCACTCGAACACTGAAGCTTTCTTT
CDR3aa: CASSEYSHSNTEAFF